Each of the 22 T cell receptor beta chains below was sequenced from the same sample in a study of blood T cell repertoires in COVID-19. TCRdb's copy holds only in-frame clones and misses some; the assay was immunoSEQ multiplex PCR. The repertoire consists of roughly 110,000 clones, with roughly nine tenths occurring once and the leading ten covering about 4.5%. Sequencing used peripheral blood. These receptor sequences come from a middle-aged man with acute or convalescent COVID-19.

The genes are TRBV18 and TRBJ1-6; D may be TRBD1 (6 bases). This CDR3 region has 18 residues. Trimming removed 5 bases at V and 0 bases at J, with 17 bases between. Per germline, CDR1 KGHSH and CDR2 LQKENI. CDR3 sequence: CASSTWDTLSSYNSPLHF. The DNA for the CDR3 is TGTGCCAGCTCAACGTGGGACACACTAAGCTCCTATAATTCACCCCTCCACTTT.

The count of this clone is one. V and J are TRBV10-3 and TRBJ2-3; 7 nucleotides match TRBD2. This CDR3 region has 17 residues. Germline assignment: CDR1 ENHRY and CDR2 SYGVKD. V shed 6 bases and J 0 bases; nucleotides not matched to a gene: 12. CDR3 loop: CAIRSTSRNTSTDTQYF. The CDR3, as DNA: TGTGCCATCAGGTCGACTAGCCGAAACACTAGCACAGATACGCAGTATTTT.

The CDR3 sequence: CASSLVPRTGKNEQFF. DNA for the CDR3: TGCGCCAGCAGCTTGGTCCCGAGGACAGGGAAAAATGAGCAGTTCTTC. This chain connects TRBV5-1 to TRBJ2-1; 8 positions agree with TRBD1. V lost 0 bases to trimming and J lost 7 bases; unmatched junction nucleotides: 9. Germline-derived CDR1 and CDR2 are SGHRS and YFSETQ. The CDR3 has 16 amino acids.

The chain combines TRBV5-4 with TRBJ2-2, with 8 bases fitting TRBD2. The germline V gene has CDR1 SGHNT and CDR2 YYREEE (reference sequence). Trimming cost V 1 base and J 1 base; bases outside gene matches: 3. The CDR3 runs to 16 residues. CDR3 sequence: CASSLPRGGNTGELFF. The CDR3 DNA follows: TGTGCCAGCAGCTTGCCCCGGGGGGGGAACACCGGGGAGCTGTTTTTT.

The chain recombines TRBV4-1 with TRBJ1-1, with D possibly being TRBD1 (5 bases). The germline CDR1 and CDR2 sequences are MGHRA and YSYEKL. Trimming removed 6 bases at V and 0 bases at J, with 14 bases between. The CDR3 is 15 amino acids. The CDR3 nucleotides are TGCGCCAGCAGTCTCCCAGGGTACATGAACACTGAAGCTTTCTTT. Its protein is CASSLPGYMNTEAFF.

This clone was detected a few times. This chain connects TRBV6-1 to TRBJ2-7, with D uncertain. The CDR3 covers 13 residues. The V and J ends lost 0 bases and 6 bases respectively, with 9 bases between them. The germline CDR1 and CDR2 sequences are MNHNS and SASEGT. The CDR3, as DNA: TGTGCCAGCAGTGAAGCGCGGCGTGGCGAGCAGTACTTC. Its translation: CASSEARRGEQYF.

The rearrangement joins TRBV4-2 to TRBJ1-5, with 7 bases identical to TRBD1. Trimming at V came to 4 bases and at J to 4 bases, leaving 4 bases not matched to a gene. The germline gives CDR1 LGHNA, CDR2 YNFKEQ. The length of the CDR3 is 14 residues. Written as DNA, the CDR3 is TGTGCCAGCAGCCGGGACAGAAGGAATCAGCCCCAGCATTTT. Translation gives CASSRDRRNQPQHF.

The chain uses TRBV7-9 and TRBJ1-2; TRBD1 might be the D (6 bases). Trimming took off 5 bases at V and 4 bases at J, with 11 bases between the two ends. CDR1 and CDR2 from the germline V gene are SEHNR and FQNEAQ (reference sequence). The CDR3 is 13 amino acids. CDR3 protein: CASSRDTLYGYTF. For the CDR3, the DNA is TGTGCCAGCAGCCGGGACACACTCTATGGCTACACCTTC.

This chain connects TRBV4-2 to TRBJ1-6, with TRBD1 identical over 7 bases. Germline CDR1 reads LGHNA; CDR2 reads YNFKEQ. The length of the CDR3 is 16 residues. Losses at the gene ends were 0 bases for V and 9 bases for J; bases not matched to a gene: 8. Here the CDR3 reads CASSQDSDRVVSPLHF. The CDR3 DNA is TGTGCCAGCAGCCAAGATAGCGACAGGGTGGTTTCACCCCTCCACTTT.

The rearrangement links TRBV29-1 to TRBJ2-1; 8 bases agree with TRBD1. J was trimmed by 7 bases and V by 7 bases; bases with no gene match: 12. Germline lookup yields CDR1 SQVTM and CDR2 ANQGSEA. The CDR3 length is 14 residues. The CDR3 protein is CSARAGGTWNEQFF. The CDR3 coding sequence is TGCAGCGCTCGGGCAGGGGGCACATGGAATGAGCAGTTCTTC.

The chain recombines TRBV6-2 or TRBV6-3 with TRBJ1-2; possibly TRBD1 for D (6 bases). The germline CDR1 and CDR2 sequences are MNHEY and SVGEGT. The CDR3 has 13 amino acids. The ends were cut back, 5 bases at V and 7 bases at J, with 14 bases in the middle. The CDR3, as DNA: TGTGCCAGCAGTGGAACAGGGATTCCTGGCTACACCTTC. Amino acid sequence: CASSGTGIPGYTF.

The chain recombines TRBV30 with TRBJ1-5; 9 positions match TRBD1. The CDR3 runs to 17 residues. The J segment lost 7 bases and the V segment lost 3 bases, leaving 16 bases of the junction unmatched. Germline lookup yields CDR1 GTSNPN and CDR2 SVGIG (reference sequence). In nucleotides, the CDR3 is TGTGCCTGGAGCCAAAGACAGGGGGGGTTTGGAAGACAGCCCCAGCATTTT. Encoded protein: CAWSQRQGGFGRQPQHF.

The gene calls are TRBV18 and TRBJ1-5, with a weak D call TRBD1 (6 bases). CDR3 length: 19 amino acids. V was trimmed by 8 bases and J by 1 base, leaving 27 bases between them. In germline, CDR1 is KGHSH, CDR2 LQKENI. CDR3 in amino acids: CASTSGYRDTTRSNQPQHF. The CDR3 DNA reads as TGTGCCAGCACCAGTGGTTATAGGGACACCACAAGGAGCAATCAGCCCCAGCATTTT.

The rearrangement links TRBV19 to TRBJ1-6; TRBD1 matches at 8 bases. The CDR3 consists of 15 residues. CDR1 and CDR2 (germline): LNHDA, SQIVND (reference sequence). Losses at the gene ends were 5 bases for V and 7 bases for J; bases not matched to a gene: 7. The CDR3 protein is CASSYSRQGNSPLHF. As DNA, the CDR3 is TGTGCCAGTAGTTATTCCCGACAGGGGAATTCACCCCTCCACTTT.

The chain uses TRBV5-1 and TRBJ2-7, with D possibly matching TRBD2 (5 bases). Germline CDR1 is SGHRS and CDR2 is YFSETQ. V lost 1 base, J lost 11 bases, and 25 bases lay in between. CDR3 length: 16 residues. CDR3 sequence: CASSLKGTNSGKAEYF. CDR3 DNA sequence: TGCGCCAGCAGCTTGAAGGGTACAAACAGCGGTAAAGCGGAGTACTTC.

This clone appeared a single time. The chain recombines TRBV3-1 (or the pseudogene TRBV3-2) with TRBJ2-2, with unresolved D. Germline V gene lookup returns CDR1 LGHDT and CDR2 YNNKEL (reference sequence). CDR3 length: 14 residues. V was shortened by 4 bases and J by 5 bases, with 11 bases between the two germline ends. The CDR3 region is CASSPLLLTGELFF. CDR3 DNA: TGTGCCAGCAGCCCTTTACTCTTAACCGGGGAGCTGTTTTTT.

The chain links TRBV19 to TRBJ2-4; 15 nucleotides line up with TRBD2. V lost 3 bases, J lost 3 bases, and 3 bases stayed unmatched. Germline loops: CDR1 LNHDA, CDR2 SQIVND (reference sequence). The CDR3 contains 17 residues. CDR3 region: CASSIRTSGGDKNIQYF. DNA of the CDR3: TGTGCCAGTAGTATTCGGACTAGCGGGGGGGACAAAAACATTCAGTACTTC.

The chain joins TRBV7-7 to TRBJ2-7; 8 bases align to TRBD2. This CDR3 has 15 amino acids. V lost 5 bases and J lost 6; bases outside the gene matches: 12. Germline CDR1 and CDR2: SSHAT and FNYEAQ (reference sequence). CDR3 amino acids: CASSDQAGVPGEQYF. CDR3 nucleotide sequence: TGTGCCAGCAGCGATCAAGCGGGAGTGCCTGGCGAGCAGTACTTC.

The CDR3 spells CASSEPAAYEQYF. Written as DNA, the CDR3 is TGTGCCAGCAGCGAGCCTGCGGCCTACGAGCAGTACTTC. The chain uses TRBV25-1 and TRBJ2-7; D gene unclear. Germline values: CDR1 MGHDK, CDR2 SYGVNS. The length of the CDR3 is 13 residues. The V and J ends lost 6 bases and 2 bases respectively, with 11 bases between them.

The chain combines TRBV20-1 with TRBJ2-1; D is unclear. Per the germline V gene, CDR1 is DFQATT and CDR2 is SNEGSKA (reference sequence). Trimming shortened V by 3 bases and J by 5 bases, and 8 bases separated the two germline ends. The CDR3 is made up of 12 amino acids. The DNA of the CDR3 is TGCAGTGCTAGTCCATCAAACAATGAGCAGTTCTTC. Translating it yields CSASPSNNEQFF.

The chain uses TRBV12-3 or TRBV12-4 and TRBJ1-3; D remains unclear. V was shortened by 6 bases and J by 0 bases, with 6 bases between the two germline ends. The CDR3 runs to 13 residues. CDR3: CASRRNSGNTIYF. The DNA for the CDR3 is TGTGCCAGCAGGCGGAACTCTGGAAACACCATATATTTT.

The rearrangement links TRBV14 to TRBJ1-3; D not resolved. The CDR3 runs to 16 residues. CDR1 SGHDN and CDR2 FVKESK come from the germline V gene. The V gene lost 3 bases and the J gene lost 0 bases, with 12 bases spanning the gap. The CDR3 reads CASSHSTVRSGNTIYF. The CDR3 nucleotides read TGTGCCAGCAGCCATTCTACAGTCCGCTCTGGAAACACCATATATTTT.